These T cell receptor beta chains were read from a single sample in a study of OX40 agonist ivuxolimab in advanced cancers. Clones were read by immunoSEQ multiplex PCR, and TCRdb kept only the in-frame ones, dropping some. The data hold approximately 77,000 clones, with roughly 90% observed a single time. Sample: CD4+ or CD8+ T cells sorted from blood, taken in a trial of the OX40 agonist ivuxolimab. The source of these receptors is an adult with an advanced solid tumor such as melanoma, head and neck, liver or kidney cancer. The conserved cysteine and the conserved F or W are not part of the CDR3 here.

>TRBV19
ASSIVASTEAF
>TRBV1
TSSQEGDRGRQPQH
>TRBV27
ASSLSGLTYEQY
>TRBV5-6
ASSPGTAVPRGYT
>TRBV5-1
ASSLVGSYYEQY
>TRBV28
ASSLLDYTEAF
>TRBV13
ASSLGVAPAYEQY
>TRBV30
AWSVIRRGASPFSTDTQY
>TRBV9
ASSPSLGGAVFYEQY
>TRBV27
ASSLFTSGGARETQY
>TRBV29-1
SVGGRFSTGGTSYYNEQF
>TRBV9
ASSVGRGDYEQY
>TRBV13
ASSFGPINEQF
>TRBV7-8
ASSLGGYSYEQY
>TRBV5-4
ASSFLVTDTQY
>TRBV30
AWSWGDAETQY
>TRBV13
ASSRQGAMGAF
>TRBV9
ASSVARGRNEQF
>TRBV4-1
ASSQDTRTGAYNEQF
>TRBV18
ASSPSDRDPLDEQY
>TRBV11-2
ASRGLTWETQY
>TRBV10-2
ATSSGSEQF
>TRBV19
ASSIEPGQGAGEQF
>TRBV4-1
ASSQGRSGGLTDTQY
>TRBV10-1
ASSDFFAPPGDTIY
>TRBV30
AWCGTGNEKLF
>TRBV5-6
ASSAGTGEKLF
>TRBV27
ASSLYDTGELF
>TRBV27
ASSLSSGLFPDTQY
>TRBV9
ASSRQRNEQF
>TRBV2
ASSEGMEGVNTIY